This T cell receptor (beta chain) was sequenced for a study of CD8+CD57+ T cells in acquired aplastic anemia. Across the study: Across the sorted CD4+ and CD8+ cells, DNA amounts averaged 3.2 ug. Study results and limitations: Overlapping CD8+ CDR3 repertoires of patients and controls contained around 30 shared sequences.

With respect to this clonotype: Its antigen is as yet unknown.

Germline V gene data show CDR1 as MGHDK and CDR2 as SYGVNS. CDR3 length: 14 amino acids. V lost 7 bases to trimming and J lost 4 bases; unmatched junction nucleotides: 2. Researchers used genomic DNA as the template to profile TCR beta VDJ and CDR3. In TCRdb, the reads were re-called with MiXCR into one record per CDR3 protein. This sample carries about 180,000 distinct CDR3 sequences, more than 45% of them seen once, and the ten largest clones take over 0.95%. Whoever was chosen for sequencing had shown CD8+CD57+ cell expansion by flow cytometry. Patients were treatment-naive when blood was sampled. Specimen: sorted CD4+, CD8+, or CD8+CD57+ T cells (not recorded which) from PBMCs. The receptor comes from a human donor with aplastic anemia. The chain recombines TRBV25-1 with TRBJ2-5, with 14 nucleotides matching TRBD2. The CDR3 reads CASKGLAGGETQYF. For the CDR3, the DNA is TGTGCCAGCAAAGGACTAGCGGGGGGAGAGACCCAGTACTTC.